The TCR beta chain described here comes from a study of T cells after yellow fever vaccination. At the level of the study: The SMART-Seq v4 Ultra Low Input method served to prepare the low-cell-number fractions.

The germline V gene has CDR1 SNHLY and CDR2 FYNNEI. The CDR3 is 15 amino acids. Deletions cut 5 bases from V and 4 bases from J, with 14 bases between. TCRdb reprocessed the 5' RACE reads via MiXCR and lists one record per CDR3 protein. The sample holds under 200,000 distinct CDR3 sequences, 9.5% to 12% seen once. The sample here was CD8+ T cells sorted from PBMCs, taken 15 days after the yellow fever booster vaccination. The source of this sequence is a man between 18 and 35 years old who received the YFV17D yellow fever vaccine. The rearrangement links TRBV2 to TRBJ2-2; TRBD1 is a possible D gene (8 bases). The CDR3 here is CASSPTGGGTGELFF. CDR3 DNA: TGTGCCAGCAGTCCAACAGGGGGGGGCACCGGGGAGCTGTTTTTT.